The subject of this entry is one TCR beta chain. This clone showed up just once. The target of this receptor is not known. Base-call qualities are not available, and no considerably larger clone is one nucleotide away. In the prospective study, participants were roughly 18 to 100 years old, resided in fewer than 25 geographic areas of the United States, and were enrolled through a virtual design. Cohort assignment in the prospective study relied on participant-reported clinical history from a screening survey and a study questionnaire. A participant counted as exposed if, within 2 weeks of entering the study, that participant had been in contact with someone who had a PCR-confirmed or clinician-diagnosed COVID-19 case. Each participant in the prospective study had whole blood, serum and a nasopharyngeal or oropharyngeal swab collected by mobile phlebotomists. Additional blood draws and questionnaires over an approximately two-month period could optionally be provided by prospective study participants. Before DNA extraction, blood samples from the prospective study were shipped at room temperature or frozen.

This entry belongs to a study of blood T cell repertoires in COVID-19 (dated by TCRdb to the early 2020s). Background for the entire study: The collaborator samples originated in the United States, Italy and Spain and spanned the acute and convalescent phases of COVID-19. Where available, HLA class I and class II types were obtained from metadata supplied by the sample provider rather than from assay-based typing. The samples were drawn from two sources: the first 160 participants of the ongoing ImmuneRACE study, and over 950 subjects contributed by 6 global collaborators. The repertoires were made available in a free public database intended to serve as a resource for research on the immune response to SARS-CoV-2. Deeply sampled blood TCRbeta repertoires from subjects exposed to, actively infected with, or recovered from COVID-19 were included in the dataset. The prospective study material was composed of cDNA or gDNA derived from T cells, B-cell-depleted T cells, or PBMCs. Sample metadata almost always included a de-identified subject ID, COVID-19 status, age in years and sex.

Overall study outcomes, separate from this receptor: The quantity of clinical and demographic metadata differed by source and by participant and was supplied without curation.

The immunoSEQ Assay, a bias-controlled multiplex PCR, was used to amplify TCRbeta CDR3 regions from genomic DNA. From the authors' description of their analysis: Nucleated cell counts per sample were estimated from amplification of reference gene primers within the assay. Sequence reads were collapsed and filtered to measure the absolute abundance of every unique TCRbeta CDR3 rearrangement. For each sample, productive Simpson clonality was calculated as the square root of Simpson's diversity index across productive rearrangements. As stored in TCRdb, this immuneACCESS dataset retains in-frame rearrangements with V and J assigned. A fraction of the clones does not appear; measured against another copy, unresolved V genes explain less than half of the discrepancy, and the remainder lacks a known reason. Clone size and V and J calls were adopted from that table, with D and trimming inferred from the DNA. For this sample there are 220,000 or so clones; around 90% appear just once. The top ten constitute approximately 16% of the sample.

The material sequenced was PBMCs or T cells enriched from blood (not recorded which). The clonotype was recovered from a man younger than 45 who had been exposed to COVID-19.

The nucleotide sequence is given as TGTGCCAGCAGCCACGCCGGGGTCAACATTCAGTACTTC. Its translation reads: CASSHAGVNIQYF. The rearrangement combines TRBV3-1 (or the pseudogene TRBV3-2) with TRBJ2-4, with TRBD2 perhaps the D gene, on 5 matching bases. The germline V gene (reference sequence) gives CDR1 as LGHDT and CDR2 as YNNKEL. V sheds 3 bases and J sheds 7 bases, leaving 10 bases between their ends. From the cysteine up to the phenylalanine, the CDR3 has a length of 13 residues. Of all the DNA, just the CDR3 is kept, 39 bases in frame from base 1.